Listed below are T cell receptor beta chains from one sample, sequenced in a study of brain T cells in children with intractable seizures. TCRdb's copy holds only in-frame clones and misses some; the assay was immunoSEQ multiplex PCR. Of about 41,000 clones in the sample, over 75% were seen once. The sample consisted of peripheral blood, taken at surgery. These TCRs come from a girl aged 2 to 10 with tuberous sclerosis and intractable seizures. Both conserved end residues are part of each CDR3. The D gene is left open where the match is weak. The listing skips clone size in some rows; elsewhere it reads once, few, many or a size class.

TRBV27	TRBJ2-1	19	TRBD1	NA	TGTGCCAGCAGTCGGACATCCAGCAGGGGGACCCCATACAACTATGAGCAGTTCTTC	CASSRTSSRGTPYNYEQFF
TRBV6-5	TRBJ2-2	15	NA	NA	TGTGCCAGCAGTTACGCCAGCTGGAACACCGGGGAGCTGTTTTTT	CASSYASWNTGELFF
TRBV27	TRBJ2-5	14	NA	once	TGTGCCAGCAGTTTCGGGGGCCACCAAGAGACCCAGTACTTC	CASSFGGHQETQYF
TRBV4-2	TRBJ1-3	20	NA	NA	TGTGCCAGCAGCCAAGGACGCTTTGGTGGCCAGGGTAGTTCTGGAAACACCATATATTTT	CASSQGRFGGQGSSGNTIYF
TRBV11-1	TRBJ2-3	16	NA	NA	TGTGCCAGCAGCTTACAACGGGGGAGTAGCACAGATACGCAGTATTTT	CASSLQRGSSTDTQYF
TRBV6-5	TRBJ1-1	13	NA	NA	TGTGCCAGCAGTCCCTCCCCGAGGACTGAAGCTTTCTTT	CASSPSPRTEAFF
TRBV9	TRBJ2-5	11	NA	NA	TGTGCCAGCAGCGCCTCAGAGACCCAGTACTTC	CASSASETQYF
TRBV27	TRBJ1-6	13	NA	NA	TGTGCCAGCAGTTACTACGCTAATTCACCCCTCCACTTT	CASSYYANSPLHF
TRBV19	TRBJ2-1	17	NA	NA	TGTGCCAGTAGTATAGAGGGTTCGGGGGCTCGGGGCAATGAGCAGTTCTTC	CASSIEGSGARGNEQFF
TRBV5-4	TRBJ1-1	15	NA	NA	TGTGCCAGCAGCCCCTCCCCTACGGTGAACACTGAAGCTTTCTTT	CASSPSPTVNTEAFF
TRBV11-3	TRBJ2-6	17	TRBD1	NA	TGTGCCAGCAGCCCAGACAGGGGGGCCTCTGGGGCCAACGTCCTGACTTTC	CASSPDRGASGANVLTF
TRBV15	TRBJ2-5	14	NA	once	TGTGCCTCAAAGCACTGGAGTGGACGAGAGACCCAGTACTTC	CASKHWSGRETQYF
TRBV3-1/TRBV3-2	TRBJ1-1	15	NA	once	TGTGCCAGCAGCCAAGATTCCGGCTTGAACACTGAAGCTTTCTTT	CASSQDSGLNTEAFF
TRBV6-5	TRBJ2-2	15	NA	NA	TGTGCCAGCAGCCCCGGACAGCCGAACACCGGGGAGCTGTTTTTT	CASSPGQPNTGELFF
TRBV7-8	TRBJ2-5	15	TRBD2	NA	TGTGCCAGCAGCTTAAGCGGGGGGGTGAAAGAGACCCAGTACTTC	CASSLSGGVKETQYF
TRBV24-1	TRBJ2-1	16	TRBD2	NA	TGTGCCACCAGTGATTCATCTAGCGGCAACCACAATGAGCAGTTCTTC	CATSDSSSGNHNEQFF
TRBV7-2	TRBJ2-3	16	TRBD2	NA	TGTGCCAGCAGCTTACGTGCAGCGGGAGGCGCAGATACGCAGTATTTT	CASSLRAAGGADTQYF
TRBV18	TRBJ1-6	15	TRBD1	NA	TGTGCCAGCTCACCGGTGGGACAGGGCCATTCACCCCTCCACTTT	CASSPVGQGHSPLHF
TRBV6-5	TRBJ2-1	13	NA	NA	TGTGCCAGCAGTTACTCCGATGGTAATGAGCAGTTCTTC	CASSYSDGNEQFF
TRBV6-6	TRBJ1-1	15	NA	NA	TGTGCCAGCAGTTACTCGAGAGGGGGGAACACTGAAGCTTTCTTT	CASSYSRGGNTEAFF
TRBV6-2/TRBV6-3	TRBJ1-2	14	NA	NA	TGTGCCAGCAGTTACAGTCACAGGGACTATGGCTACACCTTC	CASSYSHRDYGYTF
TRBV15	TRBJ2-5	12	NA	NA	TGTGCCACCAGCGTAACCCAAGAGACCCAGTACTTC	CATSVTQETQYF
TRBV27	TRBJ2-2	14	NA	NA	TGTGCCAGCAGGTTAAGGGTAGGCAACGGGGAGCTGTTTTTT	CASRLRVGNGELFF
TRBV2	TRBJ2-5	14	NA	NA	TGTGCCAGCAGTGGGGGACTCCAGCAAGAGACCCAGTACTTC	CASSGGLQQETQYF
TRBV7-6	TRBJ2-2	17	NA	NA	TGTGCCAGCAGCTGGCTGGTGGGGCCCTCTAACACCGGGGAGCTGTTTTTT	CASSWLVGPSNTGELFF
TRBV3-1/TRBV3-2	TRBJ2-5	16	TRBD2	NA	TGTGCCAGCAGCCAAGAAGGCGGGGGAGGGTCGGAGACCCAGTACTTC	CASSQEGGGGSETQYF
TRBV7-2	TRBJ2-1	15	TRBD2	once	TGTGCCAGCAGCCCCTCTAGCGGGGGATGGAGTGAGCAGTTCTTC	CASSPSSGGWSEQFF
TRBV9	TRBJ2-3	17	NA	NA	TGTGCCAGCAGCACTGGGACCAAGATTTACACCACAGATACGCAGTATTTT	CASSTGTKIYTTDTQYF
TRBV7-8	TRBJ1-1	14	NA	few	TGTGCCAGCAGCTTAGGGCAGTTGAACACTGAAGCTTTCTTT	CASSLGQLNTEAFF
TRBV19	TRBJ1-5	11	NA	NA	TGTGCCAGTAGTATGGCAGGGCCCCAGCATTTT	CASSMAGPQHF
TRBV4-1	TRBJ2-2	18	TRBD1	few	TGCGCCAGCAGCCGATTCCCGACAGGGGGCGAGGACACCGGGGAGCTGTTTTTT	CASSRFPTGGEDTGELFF
TRBV19	TRBJ1-2	12	NA	NA	TGTGCCAGTAGTATCGGCGCGGCTGACCATTCCTTC	CASSIGAADHSF
TRBV6-1	TRBJ1-2	15	TRBD1	NA	TGTGCCAGCAGTGAAGCCGCCGGACAGGGGTTTGGCTACACCTTC	CASSEAAGQGFGYTF
TRBV18	TRBJ1-1	14	NA	NA	TGTGCCAGCTCACCCCAGGGAGTTAACACTGAAGCTTTCTTT	CASSPQGVNTEAFF
TRBV11-2	TRBJ1-3	15	NA	once	TGTGCCAGCAGCTTGCGGTTTGACTACATAAACACCATATATTTT	CASSLRFDYINTIYF
TRBV2	TRBJ1-2	12	NA	NA	TGTGCCCCCCATGGGGGGGCAGATGGCTACACCTTC	CAPHGGADGYTF
TRBV5-1	TRBJ1-4	13	NA	NA	TGCGCCAGCCGGGGCGCGACTAATGAAAAACTGTTTTTT	CASRGATNEKLFF
TRBV7-6	TRBJ1-1	15	NA	NA	TGTGCCAGCAGCTTAGCGGTTCGGGAGAGCACTGAAGCTTTCTTT	CASSLAVRESTEAFF
TRBV12-3/TRBV12-4	TRBJ2-3	13	NA	NA	TGTGCCAGCAGTTTACCCCGGACAGAAACGCAGTATTTT	CASSLPRTETQYF
TRBV4-2	TRBJ2-2	14	NA	NA	TGTGCCAGCAGCCAAGGGGATCGCACCGGGGAGCTGTTTTTT	CASSQGDRTGELFF
TRBV5-1	TRBJ2-2	16	NA	NA	TGCGCCAGCAGCTTGGGGGCAGGCCAAAACACCGGGGAGCTGTTTTTT	CASSLGAGQNTGELFF
TRBV7-8	TRBJ1-2	15	NA	few	TGTGCCAGCAGCCCGGGGACGGCGAATGGCTATGGCTACACCTTC	CASSPGTANGYGYTF
TRBV30	TRBJ1-2	12	TRBD1	NA	TGTGCCTGGGGGGGACAGCACTATGGCTACACCTTC	CAWGGQHYGYTF
TRBV28	TRBJ2-1	16	TRBD1	NA	TGTGCCAGCAGTTTAAGAGGGGGCTTGGTCTACAATGAGCAGTTCTTC	CASSLRGGLVYNEQFF
TRBV9	TRBJ1-6	14	NA	NA	TGTGCCAGCAGCGCAGACAGGTTAAATTCACCCCTCCACTTT	CASSADRLNSPLHF
TRBV27	TRBJ2-2	13	NA	NA	TGTGCCAGCAGCCCGCGGGTAGCCGGGGAGCTGTTTTTT	CASSPRVAGELFF
TRBV19	TRBJ2-3	17	TRBD1	once	TGTGCCAGTAGTAAGGACTTGGGACAGGGGAGGACAGATACGCAGTATTTT	CASSKDLGQGRTDTQYF
TRBV3-1/TRBV3-2	TRBJ2-1	16	NA	once	TGTGCCAGCAGCCCCTTTCGAGGGCAGTCCTACAATGAGCAGTTCTTC	CASSPFRGQSYNEQFF
TRBV5-8	TRBJ1-3	15	TRBD1	NA	TGTGCCAGCAGCTTGGAAGGGACAGAAGGAAACACCATATATTTT	CASSLEGTEGNTIYF
TRBV3-1/TRBV3-2	TRBJ1-4	18	NA	NA	TGTGCCAGCAGCCAAGATCCGGGCGGGGTCCTCCTCAATGAAAAACTGTTTTTT	CASSQDPGGVLLNEKLFF
TRBV7-2	TRBJ2-5	13	NA	once	TGTGCCAGCAGCTCCAGGGAAGGAGAGACCCAGTACTTC	CASSSREGETQYF
TRBV6-2/TRBV6-3	TRBJ1-2	17	NA	few	TGTGCCAGCAGTTACTCGCCCCTGGCCCGGACAGCTCAAGGCTACACCTTC	CASSYSPLARTAQGYTF
TRBV7-8	TRBJ1-2	12	NA	few	TGTGCCAGCAGCCGAGACAGCTATGGCTACACCTTC	CASSRDSYGYTF
TRBV7-5	TRBJ2-5	23	NA	NA	TGTGTCAGAAGCTCCCCCCCCACGAGCGGCGGCCCCGGTAGTATTATTGAAGGAGAGACCCAGTACTTC	CVRSSPPTSGGPGSIIEGETQYF
TRBV5-5	TRBJ1-1	14	TRBD1	NA	TGTGCCGGCAGCTGGGGACAGATCACGTCCCGGTGGATCTTT	CAGSWGQITSRWIF
TRBV27	TRBJ2-7	15	NA	NA	TGTGCCAGCAGTTTTTCCTTTGAGGCTTCCTACGAGCAGTACTTC	CASSFSFEASYEQYF
TRBV7-6	TRBJ1-6	16	TRBD1	NA	TGTGCCAGCAGCTCGTCAGCAGGGGGGTGGAATTCACCCCTCCACTTT	CASSSSAGGWNSPLHF